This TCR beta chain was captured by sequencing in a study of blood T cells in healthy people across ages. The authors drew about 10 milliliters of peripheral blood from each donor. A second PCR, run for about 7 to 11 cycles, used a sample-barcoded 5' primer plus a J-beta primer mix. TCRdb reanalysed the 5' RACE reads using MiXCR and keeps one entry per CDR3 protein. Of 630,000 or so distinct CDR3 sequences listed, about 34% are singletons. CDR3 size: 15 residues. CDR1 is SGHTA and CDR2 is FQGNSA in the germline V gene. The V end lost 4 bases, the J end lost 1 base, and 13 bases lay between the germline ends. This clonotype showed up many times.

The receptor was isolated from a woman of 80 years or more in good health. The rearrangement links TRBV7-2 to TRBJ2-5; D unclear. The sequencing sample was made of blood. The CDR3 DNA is TGTGCCAGCAGCTCTCTGGGCAGAACCCAAGAGACCCAGTACTTC. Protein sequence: CASSSLGRTQETQYF.